The entry below gives a single T cell receptor beta chain sequence along with its context. The source of the sample is a study of blood T cell repertoires in COVID-19. Study-level background: T cells, B-cell-depleted T cells, or PBMCs provided the cDNA or gDNA that served as material.

Authors' analysis steps: Estimation of nucleated cell counts relied on the amplification of reference gene primers. Clones were sequenced by immunoSEQ multiplex PCR, and TCRdb holds only the in-frame ones, with some missing. Clonal size and the V and J genes are those of that table, whereas D and trimming came from the DNA. There are approximately 140,000 clones in the sample; roughly 82% occur only once, and 13% to 15% lies in the top ten. Germline CDR1 is LNHDA and CDR2 is SQIVND (reference sequence). The CDR3 runs 14 residues. The sample comprised peripheral blood. This chain links TRBV19 with TRBJ1-2; no definite D call. This sequence originates from a human donor with acute or convalescent COVID-19. The donor label of this sample is uncertain. The CDR3 is CASSLAGVNYGYTF. The CDR3 DNA reads TGTGCTAGCAGCCTAGCCGGTGTTAACTATGGCTACACCTTC.